This T cell receptor (beta chain) appears in the sequencing data of a study of blood T cells in healthy people across ages. Study-wide points: Both naive CD4+ cell counts and diversity were greater in long-lived donors than in aged donors. The diversity estimates, figures obtained from one million T cells, were considered underestimates. As naive T cell percentage varied, TCR beta diversity correlated strongly with it.

Trimming took 8 bases from V and 4 from J, leaving 17 bases between them. Germline loops: CDR1 ENHRY, CDR2 SYGVKD. This CDR3 has 14 amino acids. The sample holds many counts of this clonotype. The antigen remains undetermined. For the second PCR, which ran for roughly 6 to 12 cycles, a sample-barcoded 5' primer and a J-beta primer mix were used. TCRdb recomputed calls from the 5' RACE reads with MiXCR, one row per CDR3 protein. This sample has 650,000 to 700,000 distinct CDR3 sequences, with about 30% found just once. The receptor comes from a woman over 75 in good health. The rearrangement links TRBV10-3 to TRBJ1-1, with D perhaps matching TRBD1 (5 bases). The sequenced sample consisted of blood. CDR3 residues: CAIAPRTSVTEAFF. CDR3 nucleotide sequence: TGTGCCATCGCACCCCGGACATCGGTCACTGAAGCTTTCTTT.